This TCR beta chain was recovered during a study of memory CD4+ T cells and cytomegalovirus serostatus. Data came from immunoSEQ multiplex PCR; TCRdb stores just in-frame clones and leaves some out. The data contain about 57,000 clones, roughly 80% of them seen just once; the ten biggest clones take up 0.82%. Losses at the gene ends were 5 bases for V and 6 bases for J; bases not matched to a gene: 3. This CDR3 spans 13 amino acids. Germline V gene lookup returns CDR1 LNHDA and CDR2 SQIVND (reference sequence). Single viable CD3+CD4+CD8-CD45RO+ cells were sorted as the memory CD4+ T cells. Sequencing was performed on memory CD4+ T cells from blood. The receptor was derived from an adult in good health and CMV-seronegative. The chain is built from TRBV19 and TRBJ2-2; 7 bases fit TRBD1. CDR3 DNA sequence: TGTGCCAGTAGTCTTACAGGGGCCGGGGAGCTGTTTTTT. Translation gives CASSLTGAGELFF. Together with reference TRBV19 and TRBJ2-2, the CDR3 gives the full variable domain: DGGITQSPKYLFRKEGQNVTLSCEQNLNHDAMYWYRQDPGQGLRLIYYSQIVNDFQKGDIAEGYSVSREKKESFPLTVTSAQKNPTAFYLCASSLTGAGELFFGEGSRLTVL.